The sequence of this T cell receptor (beta chain) was determined in a study of regulatory and conventional T cells in RAG deficiency. Study-wide findings and caveats: In Omenn syndrome, Treg and Tconv repertoires overlapped >90%.

Remarks on this clone: Its cognate antigen is unknown.

CDR3 length: 15 amino acids. Per the germline V gene, CDR1 is SGHTA and CDR2 is FQGNSA. Trimming removed 5 bases at V and 1 base at J, with 11 bases between. The protocol was immunoSEQ multiplex PCR, while the TCRdb copy is restricted to in-frame clones and leaves out a portion. The table shows 30,000 to 40,000 clones, with about 80% occurring only once. The sorted conventional CD4+ T cells were CD25-low and CD127-high, with genomic DNA sequenced. This sample was also put to use in a study of regulatory T cells. That report adds: The primer mix had 52 TRBV and 13 TRBJ primers.

The sample comprised CD4+ effector T cells sorted from blood. V is TRBV7-2 and J is TRBJ2-2; a weak D match, TRBD2 (5 bases). This clonotype was sampled from a human donor in good health. CDR3 in amino acids: CASSPQSGNTGELFF. The CDR3 bases are TGTGCCAGCAGCCCCCAAAGCGGGAACACCGGGGAGCTGTTTTTT.